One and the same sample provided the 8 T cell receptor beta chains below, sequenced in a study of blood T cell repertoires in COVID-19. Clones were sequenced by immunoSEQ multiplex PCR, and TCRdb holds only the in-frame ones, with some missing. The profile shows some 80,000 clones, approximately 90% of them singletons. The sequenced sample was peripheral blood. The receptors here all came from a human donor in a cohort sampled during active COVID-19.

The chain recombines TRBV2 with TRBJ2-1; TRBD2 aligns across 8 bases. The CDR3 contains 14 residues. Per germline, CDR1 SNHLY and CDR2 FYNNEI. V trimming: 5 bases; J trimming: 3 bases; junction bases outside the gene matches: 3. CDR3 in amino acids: CASSLAGGYNEQFF. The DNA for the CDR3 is TGTGCCAGCAGTCTGGCGGGAGGCTACAATGAGCAGTTCTTC.

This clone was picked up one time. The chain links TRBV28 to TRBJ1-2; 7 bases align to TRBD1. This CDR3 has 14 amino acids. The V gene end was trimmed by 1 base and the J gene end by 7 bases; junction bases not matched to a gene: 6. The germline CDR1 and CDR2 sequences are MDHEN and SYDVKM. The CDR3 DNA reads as TGTGCCAGCAGTTTATATCCTCCAGGGGGTGGCTACACCTTC. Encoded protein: CASSLYPPGGGYTF.

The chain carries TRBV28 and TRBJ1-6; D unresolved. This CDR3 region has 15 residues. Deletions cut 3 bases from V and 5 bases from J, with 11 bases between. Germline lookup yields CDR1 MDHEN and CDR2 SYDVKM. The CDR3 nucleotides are TGTGCCAGCAGTTTGGAGGCGTATCATAATTCACCCCTCCACTTT. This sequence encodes CASSLEAYHNSPLHF. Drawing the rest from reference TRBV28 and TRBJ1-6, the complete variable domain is DVKVTQSSRYLVKRTGEKVFLECVQDMDHENMFWYRQDPGLGLRLIYFSYDVKMKEKGDIPEGYSVSREKKERFSLILESASTNQTSMYLCASSLEAYHNSPLHFGNGTRLTVT.

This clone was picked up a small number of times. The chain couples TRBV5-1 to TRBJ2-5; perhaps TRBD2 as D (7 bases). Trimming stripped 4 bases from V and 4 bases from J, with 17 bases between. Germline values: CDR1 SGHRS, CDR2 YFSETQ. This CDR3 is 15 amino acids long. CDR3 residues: CASSRGAEVGETQYF. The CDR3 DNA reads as TGCGCCAGCAGCCGGGGGGCGGAGGTAGGAGAGACCCAGTACTTC.

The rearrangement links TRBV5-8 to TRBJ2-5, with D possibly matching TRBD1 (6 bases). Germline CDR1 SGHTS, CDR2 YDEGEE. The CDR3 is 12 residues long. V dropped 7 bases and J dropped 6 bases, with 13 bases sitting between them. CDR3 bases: TGTGCCAGCTCCAACAGGGTCCAGACCCAGTACTTC. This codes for CASSNRVQTQYF. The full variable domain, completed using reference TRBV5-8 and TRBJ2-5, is EAGVTQSPTHLIKTRGQQATLRCSPISGHTSVYWYQQALGLGLQFLLWYDEGEERNRGNFPPRFSGRQFPNYSSELNVNALELEDSALYLCASSNRVQTQYFGPGTRLLVL.

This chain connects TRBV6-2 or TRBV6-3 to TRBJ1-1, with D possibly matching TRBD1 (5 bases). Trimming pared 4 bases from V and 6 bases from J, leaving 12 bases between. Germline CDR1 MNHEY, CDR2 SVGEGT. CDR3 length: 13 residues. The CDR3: CASSLTGDAEAFF. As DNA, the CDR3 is TGTGCCAGCAGTTTAACGGGGGACGCTGAAGCTTTCTTT.

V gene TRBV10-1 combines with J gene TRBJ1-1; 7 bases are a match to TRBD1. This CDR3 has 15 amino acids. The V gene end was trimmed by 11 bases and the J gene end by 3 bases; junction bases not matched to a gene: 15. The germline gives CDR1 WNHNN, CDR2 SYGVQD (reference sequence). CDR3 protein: CAGQEGSASDTEAFF. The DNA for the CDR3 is TGCGCCGGACAGGAAGGATCGGCTTCGGACACTGAAGCTTTCTTT.

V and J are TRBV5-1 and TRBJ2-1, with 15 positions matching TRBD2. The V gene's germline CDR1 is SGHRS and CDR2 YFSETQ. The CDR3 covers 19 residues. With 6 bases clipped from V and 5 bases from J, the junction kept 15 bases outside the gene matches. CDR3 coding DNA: TGCGCCAGCACCCCTTTAACTTGGACTAGCGGGAGGGCGAACAATGAGCAGTTCTTC. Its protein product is CASTPLTWTSGRANNEQFF.